Below are 30 T cell receptor beta chains sequenced from a single sample in a study of response to subunit inactivated influenza vaccine. TCRdb recomputed calls from the RT-PCR reads with MiXCR, one row per CDR3 protein. Among more than 700,000 distinct CDR3 sequences listed, 21% were seen once. The sample consisted of PBMCs from blood, taken 5 days after vaccination. The source of these receptors is a man aged 45-65 years who received an inactivated influenza vaccine.

Notes on this clonotype: This may stem from a read error, because a much larger clone lies one nucleotide away. The chain carries TRBV6-1 and TRBJ1-5, with TRBD1 matching over 7 bases. CDR1 and CDR2 (germline): MNHNS, SASEGT. The CDR3 length is 14 residues. Written as DNA, the CDR3 is TGTGCCAGCGAGGACAGGTATCGCAATCAGCCCCAGCCTTTT. It specifies CASEDRYRNQPQPF.

This clonotype appeared a few times. The V call is TRBV10-3, the J call TRBJ2-5; 11 positions match TRBD2. The CDR3 is 15 amino acids. The junction had 5 bases not matched to a gene; V was cut back by 3 bases and J by 5 bases. Germline CDR1 reads ENHRY; CDR2 reads SYGVKD. The CDR3 nucleotides read TGTGCCATCAGTGATAGCGGGGGGGCCAAGGAGACCCAGTACTTC. It codes for CAISDSGGAKETQYF.

The rearrangement links TRBV20-1 to TRBJ1-4, with D unresolved. The germline V gene encodes CDR1 DFQATT and CDR2 SNEGSKA (reference sequence). The CDR3 loop spans 16 amino acids. Trimming took off 6 bases at V and 0 bases at J, with 17 bases between the two ends. The CDR3 loop reads CSAPRAGDATNEKLFF. The CDR3 DNA follows: TGCAGTGCCCCGAGGGCAGGCGACGCAACTAATGAAAAACTGTTTTTT.

The genes are TRBV7-2 and TRBJ2-1, with 10 bases lining up with TRBD2. Germline-derived CDR1 and CDR2 are SGHTA and FQGNSA. The ends lost 1 base at V and 8 bases at J; junction bases unmatched: 8. The CDR3 loop spans 16 amino acids. The CDR3 region is CASSLGPAGGPYEQFF. CDR3 nucleotide sequence: TGTGCCAGCAGCTTAGGTCCAGCGGGGGGGCCCTATGAGCAGTTCTTC.

V is TRBV6-1 and J is TRBJ2-7; D is unresolved. Per germline, CDR1 MNHNS and CDR2 SASEGT. The CDR3 runs 14 residues. The V and J ends lost 1 base and 0 bases respectively, with 7 bases between them. The CDR3 DNA reads TGTGCCAGCAGTGAAGACTCGAGCTCCTACGAGCAGTACTTC. Amino acid sequence: CASSEDSSSYEQYF.

This clonotype was recorded many times. The CDR3 nucleotides read TGCAGTGCTAAGATTCGCGGGTTACAAGAGACCCAGTACTTC. This encodes CSAKIRGLQETQYF. J is TRBJ2-5 and V is TRBV20-1; weak D call: TRBD2 (5 bases). The germline V and J ends were trimmed by 4 bases and 2 bases, with 14 bases remaining between them. CDR3 size: 14 residues. The germline V gene has CDR1 DFQATT and CDR2 SNEGSKA (reference sequence).

The chain is built from TRBV7-9 and TRBJ2-1; 9 nucleotides agree with TRBD2. The CDR3 is made up of 16 amino acids. From germline, CDR1 is SEHNR and CDR2 FQNEAQ (reference sequence). With V trimmed by 5 bases and J by 3 bases, 8 bases remained unmatched. CDR3 in DNA: TGTGCCAGCAGCCCATTAGCGGGGGCTTTCTACAATGAGCAGTTCTTC. It translates to CASSPLAGAFYNEQFF.

V is TRBV5-5 and J is TRBJ2-3, with TRBD2 identical over 15 bases. The trim removed 5 bases at V and 8 bases at J, leaving 9 bases unmatched. Germline V gene lookup returns CDR1 SGHKS and CDR2 YYEKEE (reference sequence). This CDR3 has 16 residues. This CDR3 is CASRATGTSGGSTQYF. CDR3 bases: TGTGCCAGCAGAGCGACCGGGACTAGCGGGGGGAGTACGCAGTATTTT.

This chain joins TRBV30 and TRBJ2-1, with a tentative D call TRBD1 (8 bases). Between the trimmed V and J ends, which lost 2 bases and 4 bases, there was a span of 27 bases. There are 19 residues in the CDR3. Germline V gene lookup returns CDR1 GTSNPN and CDR2 SVGIG (reference sequence). CDR3 in amino acids: CAWSKEAGGFGGIYNEQFF. The CDR3 nucleotides read TGTGCCTGGAGTAAGGAGGCAGGGGGCTTCGGGGGGATATACAATGAGCAGTTCTTC.

At least ten counts were recorded for this clonotype. The chain combines TRBV12-3 or TRBV12-4 with TRBJ2-3; 11 positions agree with TRBD2. The CDR3 loop spans 15 amino acids. The junction had 6 bases not matched to a gene; V was cut back by 6 bases and J by 4 bases. The CDR3 DNA is TGTGCCAGCAGCCCTAGTAGCGGGGGGGCAGATACGCAGTATTTT. Protein product: CASSPSSGGADTQYF.

CDR3 in amino acids: CASSLEREDSQETQYF. The CDR3 DNA sequence: TGTGCCAGCAGTTTAGAGCGGGAGGACAGTCAAGAGACCCAGTACTTC. The chain has TRBV12-3 or TRBV12-4 and TRBJ2-5; 9 bases line up with TRBD2. Trimming at V came to 1 base and at J to 2 bases, leaving 5 bases not matched to a gene. The CDR3 has 16 amino acids.

This clonotype was detected many times. The chain carries TRBV5-1 and TRBJ2-2, with 9 nucleotides matching TRBD2. The V and J ends lost 2 bases and 1 base, in that order; junction bases with no gene match: 3. The germline V gene encodes CDR1 SGHRS and CDR2 YFSETQ. The CDR3 is made up of 16 amino acids. CDR3 in amino acids: CASSLGTSLNTGELFF. DNA of the CDR3: TGCGCCAGCAGCTTAGGGACTAGCTTGAACACCGGGGAGCTGTTTTTT.

The rearrangement joins TRBV12-3 or TRBV12-4 to TRBJ2-7; D uncertain. This CDR3 is built from 13 residues. V shed 2 bases and J shed 4 bases, with 9 bases lying between them. The CDR3 DNA reads TGTGCCAGCAGTTTAATCCACCCGTACGAGCAGTACTTC. Translating it yields CASSLIHPYEQYF.

This clonotype was recorded only once. The chain combines TRBV11-1 with TRBJ2-5, with 11 bases matching TRBD1. In germline, CDR1 is SGHAT, CDR2 FQDESV (reference sequence). This CDR3 is 18 amino acids long. The V segment lost 3 bases and the J segment 4 bases; nucleotides outside the gene matches: 13. CDR3: CASSFRSPGQGDGETQYF. The CDR3, as DNA: TGTGCCAGCAGCTTTCGAAGTCCGGGACAGGGGGATGGAGAGACCCAGTACTTC.

A single count supports this clonotype. This sequence joins TRBV4-1 and TRBJ2-2, with unresolved D. The CDR3 spans 16 residues. Per germline, CDR1 MGHRA and CDR2 YSYEKL. The V end was cut by 0 bases, the J end by 0 bases, with 8 bases between. For the CDR3, the DNA is TGCGCCAGCAGCCAAGAGGGCAGCGCGAACACCGGGGAGCTGTTTTTT. Protein sequence: CASSQEGSANTGELFF.

A few counts support this clonotype. The chain carries TRBV5-6 and TRBJ1-2; 8 bases agree with TRBD1. The CDR3 totals 15 residues. Germline-derived CDR1 and CDR2 are SGHDT and YYEEEE. V lost 7 bases to trimming and J lost 4 bases; unmatched junction nucleotides: 12. CDR3 DNA sequence: TGTGCCAGCCATGCGGGCAGGGGGCTTATCTATGGCTACACCTTC. It encodes CASHAGRGLIYGYTF.

The J gene is TRBJ2-1, the V gene TRBV29-1, with a weak D call TRBD1 (6 bases). The CDR3 sequence is 13 residues long. Trimming took 6 bases from V and 5 from J, leaving 14 bases between them. CDR1 is SQVTM, CDR2 ANQGSEA, per germline. The CDR3 loop is CSVRDRPNNEQFF. In nucleotides, the CDR3 is TGCAGCGTAAGAGACAGGCCTAACAATGAGCAGTTCTTC.

This clonotype was seen repeatedly, ten times or more. The chain joins TRBV21-1 to TRBJ2-7; the D call TRBD1 from the table was never checked on the DNA. TRBV21-1 is a pseudogene locus. This CDR3 is built from 15 residues. In DNA form, the CDR3 reads TGTGCCAGCAGCAAGGGGACAAATCCCCCCTACGAGCAGTACTTC. This gives the protein CASSKGTNPPYEQYF.

The CDR3: CSAMGLAGREETQYF. CDR3 bases: TGCAGTGCTATGGGACTAGCGGGGCGGGAAGAGACCCAGTACTTC. The rearrangement links TRBV20-1 to TRBJ2-5; TRBD2 agrees at 13 bases. The CDR3 has 15 residues. V lost 4 bases to trimming and J lost 3 bases; unmatched junction nucleotides: 5. Germline CDR1 DFQATT, CDR2 SNEGSKA (reference sequence).

This clonotype was observed a single time. J is TRBJ2-7 and V is TRBV5-1; D may be TRBD1 or TRBD2 (5 bases each). The CDR3 is 13 amino acids. CDR1 SGHRS and CDR2 YFSETQ come from the germline V gene. The V and J ends lost 4 bases and 3 bases respectively, with 11 bases between them. CDR3 DNA sequence: TGCGCCAGCAGCGTGCAGGGAGACTACGAGCAGTACTTC. Its translation: CASSVQGDYEQYF.

This clonotype was found a few times. This chain uses TRBV4-2 with TRBJ2-5; TRBD1 is a possible D gene (6 bases). V lost 4 bases, J lost 1 base, and 22 bases lay in between. The CDR3 extends over 18 amino acids. The germline gives CDR1 LGHNA, CDR2 YNFKEQ. The CDR3 spells CASSLYWGATGFQETQYF. CDR3 sequence (DNA): TGTGCCAGCAGCCTCTATTGGGGAGCAACAGGGTTCCAAGAGACCCAGTACTTC.

This clonotype was detected only a few times. This rearrangement joins TRBV28 to TRBJ1-2; no reliable D call. Per the germline V gene, CDR1 is MDHEN and CDR2 is SYDVKM. Trimming left V 6 bases short and J 1 base short, with 9 bases between. The length of the CDR3 is 13 residues. CDR3 region: CASSLPINYGYTF. CDR3 DNA: TGTGCCAGCAGCCTCCCCATTAACTATGGCTACACCTTC.

This rearrangement joins TRBV18 to TRBJ2-1; a possible D gene is TRBD2 (5 bases). Germline V gives CDR1 KGHSH, CDR2 LQKENI. The CDR3 length is 16 residues. Trimming stripped 2 bases from V and 4 bases from J, with 15 bases between. CDR3 amino acids: CASSPFAGGGYNEQFF. CDR3 sequence (DNA): TGTGCCAGCTCACCATTCGCAGGAGGTGGGTACAATGAGCAGTTCTTC. Drawing the rest from reference TRBV18 and TRBJ2-1, the complete variable domain is NAGVMQNPRHLVRRRGQEARLRCSPMKGHSHVYWYRQLPEEGLKFMVYLQKENIIDESGMPKERFSAEFPKEGPSILRIQQVVRGDSAAYFCASSPFAGGGYNEQFFGPGTRLTVL.

This clonotype occurred a few times. The chain uses TRBV20-1 and TRBJ2-7, with D perhaps TRBD1 (5 bases). This CDR3 is built from 13 residues. Between the trimmed V and J ends, which lost 3 bases and 6 bases, there was a span of 15 bases. Germline V gene lookup returns CDR1 DFQATT and CDR2 SNEGSKA (reference sequence). The DNA for the CDR3 is TGCAGTGCTAGTGGCCAGGGCCGGTTCGAGCAGTACTTC. It is translated as CSASGQGRFEQYF.

This clonotype has a handful of counts. V is TRBV10-3 and J is TRBJ2-5; possibly TRBD2 for D (5 bases). Germline V gene lookup returns CDR1 ENHRY and CDR2 SYGVKD. This CDR3 contains 15 residues. Trimming removed 2 bases from V and 0 bases from J, with 10 bases in between. In DNA form, the CDR3 reads TGTGCCATCAGTGAGGCACTACTAGACCAAGAGACCCAGTACTTC. Amino acid sequence: CAISEALLDQETQYF.

The chain combines TRBV20-1 with TRBJ2-5; 11 nucleotides align to TRBD2. Trimming at V came to 0 bases and at J to 3 bases, leaving 9 bases not matched to a gene. The CDR3 covers 17 residues. Germline V CDR1 and CDR2: DFQATT, SNEGSKA (reference sequence). The CDR3 DNA is TGCAGTGCTAGAGATTTCGATAGCGGGGGGGATGAAGAGACCCAGTACTTC. Its translation: CSARDFDSGGDEETQYF.

There are many counts of this clonotype. The CDR3 region has the DNA TGTGCCAGCAGTTTAAGTCAGTTGAACACTGAAGCTTTCTTT. This encodes CASSLSQLNTEAFF. This chain links TRBV12-3 or TRBV12-4 with TRBJ1-1; the D is unclear. The V end was cut by 2 bases, the J end by 0 bases, with 7 bases between. The CDR3 runs to 14 residues.

This clonotype was counted between two and nine times. The rearrangement uses TRBV11-1 and TRBJ2-1, with TRBD2 identical over 11 bases. The CDR3 runs to 19 residues. J lost 4 bases, V lost 6 bases, and 17 bases had no gene match. Germline values: CDR1 SGHAT, CDR2 FQDESV (reference sequence). In nucleotides, the CDR3 is TGTGCCAGCAGGGGAAAGATAGCGGGAGGGCCCTACACTTACAATGAGCAGTTCTTC. Translation: CASRGKIAGGPYTYNEQFF.

Points on this clonotype: A clone one base away is much larger, so this may be a read error. The chain joins TRBV30 to TRBJ2-7; possibly TRBD1 for D (6 bases). Germline CDR1 reads GTSNPN; CDR2 reads SVGIG (reference sequence). With 4 bases removed from V and 1 base from J, the gap between germline ends came to 11 bases. This CDR3 is 13 amino acids long. CDR3 protein: CAWNERGSYEQYF. The CDR3 nucleotides are TGTGCCTGGAACGAAAGGGGGTCCTACGAGCAGTACTTC.

The sample holds many counts of this clonotype. The V gene is TRBV24-1, the J gene TRBJ2-1, with D uncertain. The ends were cut back, 0 bases at V and 7 bases at J, with 6 bases in the middle. The CDR3 extends over 13 amino acids. Germline CDR1 is KGHDR and CDR2 is SFDVKD. CDR3 sequence: CATSDLTENEQFF. CDR3 bases: TGTGCCACCAGTGATTTGACAGAAAATGAGCAGTTCTTC.